The entry below gives a single T cell receptor (beta chain) sequence along with its context. The antigen remains undetermined. The same CDR3 arises from other DNA sequences in this sample as well. The primer mix had 60 Vbeta and 13 Jbeta primers. Profiled with immunoSEQ multiplex PCR; TCRdb holds only in-frame clones, not every one. The repertoire includes more than 150,000 clones, approximately 81% of them detected once, and roughly 2% sits in the top ten. This sample was taken from a study of cytomegalovirus exposure and HLA in healthy donors. Study results and limitations: Most of the CMV-associated TCR beta chains (in a later analysis) appeared to be HLA-restricted.

Unmatched junction bases numbered 5, after V lost 1 base and J lost 4 bases. The length of the CDR3 is 16 residues. From germline, CDR1 is SGHRS and CDR2 YFSETQ. The source of this sequence is a woman aged 25 to 39 in good health and CMV-seronegative. Sequenced sample: PBMCs. The chain joins TRBV5-1 to TRBJ2-3; 11 nucleotides agree with TRBD2. CDR3 loop: CASSLLAGGPADTQYF. The CDR3 DNA reads TGCGCCAGCAGCTTGTTAGCGGGGGGGCCGGCAGATACGCAGTATTTT. The full variable domain, with the rest looked up from reference TRBV5-1 and TRBJ2-3, is KAGVTQTPRYLIKTRGQQVTLSCSPISGHRSVSWYQQTPGQGLQFLFEYFSETQRNKGNFPGRFSGRQFSNSRSEMNVSTLELGDSALYLCASSLLAGGPADTQYFGPGTRLTVL.